The T cell receptor (beta chain) described here comes from a study of blood T cell repertoires in COVID-19. About the study: The analysed material was cDNA or gDNA that came from T cells, B-cell-depleted T cells, or PBMCs.

Profiled with immunoSEQ multiplex PCR; TCRdb holds only in-frame clones, not every one. The table records about 160,000 clones, around 82% of them present only once. Followed longitudinally, the Seattle patients had been enrolled during active infection. Germline CDR1 is SGDLS and CDR2 is YYNGEE. V dropped 0 bases and J dropped 5; count of bases not matched to a gene: 11. This CDR3 has 17 amino acids. The sequence was collected from a middle-aged woman with COVID-19, enrolled during active disease. The sequenced sample consisted of peripheral blood. The chain carries TRBV9 and TRBJ2-5; 9 positions agree with TRBD2. The CDR3 loop reads CASSVVGSGRGDETQYF. The CDR3 nucleotides are TGTGCCAGCAGCGTAGTAGGTAGCGGGAGAGGTGACGAGACCCAGTACTTC.